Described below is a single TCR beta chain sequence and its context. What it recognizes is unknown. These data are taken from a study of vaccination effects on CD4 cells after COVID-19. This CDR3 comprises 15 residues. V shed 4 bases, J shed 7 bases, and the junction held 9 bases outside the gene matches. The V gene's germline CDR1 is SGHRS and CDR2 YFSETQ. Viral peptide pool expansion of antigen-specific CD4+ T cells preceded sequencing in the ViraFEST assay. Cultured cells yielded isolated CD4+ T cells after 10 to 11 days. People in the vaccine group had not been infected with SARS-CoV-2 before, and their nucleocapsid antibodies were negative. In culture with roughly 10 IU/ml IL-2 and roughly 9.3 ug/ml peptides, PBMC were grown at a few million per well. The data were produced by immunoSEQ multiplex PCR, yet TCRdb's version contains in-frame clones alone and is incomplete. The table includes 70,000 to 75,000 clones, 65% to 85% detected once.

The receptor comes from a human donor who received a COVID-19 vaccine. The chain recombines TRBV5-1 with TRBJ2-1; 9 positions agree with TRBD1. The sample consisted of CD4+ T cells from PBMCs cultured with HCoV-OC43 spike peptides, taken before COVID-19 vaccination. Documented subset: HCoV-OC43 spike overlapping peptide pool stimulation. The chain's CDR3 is CASSTGTGPGNEQFF. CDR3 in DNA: TGCGCCAGCAGCACCGGGACAGGGCCGGGGAATGAGCAGTTCTTC.